This entry is about one TCR beta chain. Its antigen is unknown. Data came from immunoSEQ multiplex PCR; TCRdb stores just in-frame clones and leaves some out. The sample carries roughly 110,000 clones, more than 80% recorded once. CDR3 length: 16 residues. CDR1 is SGDLS and CDR2 is YYNGEE in the germline V gene. V lost 3 bases to trimming and J lost 3 bases; unmatched junction nucleotides: 7. This sample stems from a study of T cell responses to AZD1222 COVID-19 vaccine. Study background: Doses given second, at about 4 or about 12 weeks, were pooled.

Study findings and constraints: Repertoires in all cases were sampled only once the peak T cell response had passed. The number of AZD1222 recipients seropositive at baseline was only five or six. Rises in breadth and depth of Spike-specific TCRs came after two AZD1222 doses.

This receptor was identified in an adult in good health. The chain recombines TRBV9 with TRBJ2-4; 9 bases agree with TRBD1. This material consisted of peripheral blood, taken on day 0 of AZD1222 vaccination. CDR3 residues: CASSGGTGGLKNIQYF. Written as DNA, the CDR3 is TGTGCCAGCAGCGGAGGAACAGGGGGCCTCAAAAACATTCAGTACTTC.